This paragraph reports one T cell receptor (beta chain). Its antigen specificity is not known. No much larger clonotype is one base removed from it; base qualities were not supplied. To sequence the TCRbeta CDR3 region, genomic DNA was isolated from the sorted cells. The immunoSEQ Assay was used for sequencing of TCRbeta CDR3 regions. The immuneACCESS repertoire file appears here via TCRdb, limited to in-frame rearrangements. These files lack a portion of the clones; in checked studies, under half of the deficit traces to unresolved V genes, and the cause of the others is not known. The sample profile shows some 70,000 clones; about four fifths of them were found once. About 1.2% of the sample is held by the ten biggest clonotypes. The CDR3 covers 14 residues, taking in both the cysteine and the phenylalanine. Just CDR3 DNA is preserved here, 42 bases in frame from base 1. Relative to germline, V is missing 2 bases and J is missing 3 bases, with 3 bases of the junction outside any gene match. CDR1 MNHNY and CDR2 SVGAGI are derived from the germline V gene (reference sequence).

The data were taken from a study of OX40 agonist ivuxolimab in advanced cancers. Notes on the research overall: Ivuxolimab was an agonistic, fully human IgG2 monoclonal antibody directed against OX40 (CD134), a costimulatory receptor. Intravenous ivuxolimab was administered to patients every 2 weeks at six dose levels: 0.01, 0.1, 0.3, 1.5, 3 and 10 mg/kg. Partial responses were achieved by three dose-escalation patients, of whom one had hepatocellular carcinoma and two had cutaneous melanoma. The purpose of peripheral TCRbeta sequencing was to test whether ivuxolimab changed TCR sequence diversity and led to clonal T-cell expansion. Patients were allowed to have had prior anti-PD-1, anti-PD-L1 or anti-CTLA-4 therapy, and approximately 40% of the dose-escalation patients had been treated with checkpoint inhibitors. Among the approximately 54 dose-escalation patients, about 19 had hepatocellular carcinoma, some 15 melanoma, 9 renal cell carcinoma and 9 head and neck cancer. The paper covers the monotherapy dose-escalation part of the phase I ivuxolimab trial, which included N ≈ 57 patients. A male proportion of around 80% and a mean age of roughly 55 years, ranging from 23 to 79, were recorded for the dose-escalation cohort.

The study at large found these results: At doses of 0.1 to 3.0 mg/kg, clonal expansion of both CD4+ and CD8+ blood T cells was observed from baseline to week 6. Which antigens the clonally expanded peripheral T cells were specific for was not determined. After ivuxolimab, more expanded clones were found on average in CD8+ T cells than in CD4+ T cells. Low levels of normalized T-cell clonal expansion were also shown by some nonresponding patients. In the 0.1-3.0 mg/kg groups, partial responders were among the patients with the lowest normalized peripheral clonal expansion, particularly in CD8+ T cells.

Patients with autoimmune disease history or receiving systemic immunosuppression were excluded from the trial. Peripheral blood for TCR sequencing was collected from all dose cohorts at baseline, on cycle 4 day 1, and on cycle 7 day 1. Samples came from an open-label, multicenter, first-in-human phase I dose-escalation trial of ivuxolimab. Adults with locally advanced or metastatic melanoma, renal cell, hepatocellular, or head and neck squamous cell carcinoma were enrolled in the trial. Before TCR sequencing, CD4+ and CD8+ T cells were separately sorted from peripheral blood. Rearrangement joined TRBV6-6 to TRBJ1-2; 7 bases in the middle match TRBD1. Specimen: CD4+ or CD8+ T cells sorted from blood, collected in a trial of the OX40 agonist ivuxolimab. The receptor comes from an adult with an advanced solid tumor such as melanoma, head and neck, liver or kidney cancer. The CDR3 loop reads CASSYGQAYYGYTF. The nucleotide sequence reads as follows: TGTGCCAGCAGTTACGGACAGGCCTACTATGGCTACACCTTC.